The clone carrying this TCR beta chain was seen a handful of times. Its antigen is as yet unknown. The data were obtained in a study of T-cell memory formation after mild COVID-19. Researchers used 5'RACE with constant-segment primers to make TCR alpha and TCR beta cDNA libraries that carry sample barcodes and UMIs. TCRdb re-analysed the 5' RACE reads in MiXCR, keeping a single row per CDR3 protein. Here the sample spans about 290,000 distinct CDR3 sequences, approximately 15% being singletons. Trimming removed 0 bases at V and 5 bases at J, with 14 bases between. Germline V gene sequence: CDR1 LGHNA, CDR2 YSLEER. The length of the CDR3 is 16 residues. Broader study findings: Later expanders leaned CD4+, whereas clones that contracted between day 15 and 85 were balanced CD4/CD8.

Sample: PBMCs or a T cell subset sorted from them (not recorded which). V is TRBV4-3 and J is TRBJ1-5; D might be TRBD1 (6 bases). The TCR was taken from a man aged 18 to 30 who had mild COVID-19 (a few samples of this study predate the infection). Cell type and time point are not known. Here the CDR3 reads CASSQELSQGDQPQHF. CDR3 nucleotide sequence: TGCGCCAGCAGCCAAGAATTGTCACAGGGAGATCAGCCCCAGCATTTT.